The entry below describes one T cell receptor beta chain. The sample is drawn from a study of T-cell memory formation after mild COVID-19. From germline, CDR1 is GTSNPN and CDR2 SVGIG (reference sequence). The CDR3 contains 13 residues. The V end lost 3 bases, the J end lost 7 bases, and 16 bases lay between the germline ends. TCRdb reanalysed the 5' RACE reads using MiXCR and keeps one entry per CDR3 protein. The table shows 300,000 to 400,000 distinct CDR3 sequences, with 15% to 20% occurring only once. The sequence derives from a man aged 18-30 years who had mild COVID-19 (a few samples of this study predate the infection). Cell type and time point are not known. Material: PBMCs or a T cell subset sorted from them (not recorded which). The V and J genes are TRBV30 and TRBJ2-7; TRBD1 might be the D (7 bases). CDR3 region: CAWRPPGGWEQYF. DNA for the CDR3: TGTGCCTGGAGACCCCCAGGGGGGTGGGAGCAGTACTTC.